This entry describes one TCR beta chain. What it binds is not known. The data were taken from a study of cytomegalovirus exposure and HLA in healthy donors. Whole-study context: Around 180 million T cells yielded approximately 110 million unique TCR beta sequences in earlier analysis.

The CDR3 has 15 residues. Trimming shortened V by 4 bases and J by 0 bases, and 13 bases separated the two germline ends. The germline V gene encodes CDR1 SNHLY and CDR2 FYNNEI. Study results and limitations: Cytomegalovirus association was assigned to under 200 TCR beta chains.

The PCR had 60 Vbeta and 13 Jbeta primers. TCRdb keeps only in-frame clones here, not all; method: immunoSEQ multiplex PCR. The sample has more than 50,000 clones, 55% to 85% seen once. The chain is built from TRBV2 and TRBJ2-7; D might be TRBD2 (6 bases). What was sequenced was PBMCs. The TCR sequence derives from a middle-aged man in good health and CMV-seropositive. The CDR3 nucleotides read TGTGCCAGCAGTGGCCCTAGCGTCGTCTCCTACGAGCAGTACTTC. Its protein is CASSGPSVVSYEQYF.